This T cell receptor beta chain was obtained from a study of vaccination effects on CD4 cells after COVID-19. Study-wide findings and caveats: Recruitment yielded few convalescent patients, and the study had no early post-infection timepoints.

CDR1 and CDR2 (germline): MNHNY, SVGAGI (reference sequence). V was trimmed by 0 bases and J by 8 bases, leaving 13 bases between them. This CDR3 is built from 14 residues. Comment on this clone: The antigen is not known.

Libraries were prepared by immunoSEQ multiplex PCR; TCRdb keeps only in-frame clonotypes and omits some of them. Of 50,000 to 60,000 clones detected, about 83% appear once; the ten largest clones hold around 3.3%. CD4+ T cell isolation took place after 10 days of culture. On day 3 and again on day 7, half the medium was replaced with IL-2 medium. The chain carries TRBV6-6 and TRBJ1-2; D gene unclear. Material: CD4+ T cells from PBMCs cultured without peptide, obtained before COVID-19 vaccination. This clonotype originated in a human donor who received a COVID-19 vaccine. CDR3 region: CASSYSRAGEGYTF. The CDR3 DNA reads as TGTGCCAGCAGTTACTCGAGGGCAGGTGAGGGCTACACCTTC.